Following are 31 T cell receptor beta chains from one sample sequenced in a study of blood T cell repertoires in COVID-19 (dated by TCRdb to the early 2020s). To prepare the library, the immunoSEQ multiplex PCR assay was applied. TCRdb mirrors the immuneACCESS table, restricted to in-frame sequences. Some clones are absent from its copies; in checked studies, under half trace to an unresolved V gene, and the reason for the others is unknown. Within this sample are 250,000 or so clones, with approximately 81% of them counted one time only. The top ten hold 6.6% of the sample. What was sequenced was PBMCs or T cells enriched from blood (not recorded which). These receptors all come from a woman in her forties or fifties who had been exposed to COVID-19.

This chain joins TRBV6-2 or TRBV6-3 and TRBJ1-1; D gene unclear. Trimming shortened V by 5 bases and J by 6 bases, and 10 bases separated the two germline ends. This CDR3 is 12 amino acids long. Looked up from germline, CDR1 is MNHEY and CDR2 is SVGEGT. CDR3 amino acids: CASSDTVAEAFF. The CDR3 DNA follows: TGTGCCAGCAGTGATACAGTAGCTGAAGCTTTCTTT.

The chain combines TRBV6-2 or TRBV6-3 with TRBJ1-5; no firm D call. V was shortened by 2 bases and J by 5 bases, with 7 bases between the two germline ends. The CDR3 length is 13 residues. Germline-derived CDR1 and CDR2 are MNHEY and SVGEGT. CDR3 amino acids: CASSYGLYQPQHF. The DNA of the CDR3 is TGTGCCAGCAGTTACGGGCTCTATCAGCCCCAGCATTTT.

On this clone itself: Different DNA sequences within this sample yield the same CDR3. The genes are TRBV7-9 and TRBJ1-2, with D perhaps TRBD1 (5 bases). Germline-derived CDR1 and CDR2 are SEHNR and FQNEAQ (reference sequence). CDR3 length: 13 amino acids. V lost 0 bases, J lost 6 bases, and 8 bases lay in between. Here the CDR3 reads CASSLAAGNGYTF. The CDR3 DNA reads as TGTGCCAGCAGCTTAGCGGCAGGGAATGGCTACACCTTC. The full variable domain, in which reference TRBV7-9 and TRBJ1-2 provide the parts outside the CDR3, is DTGVSQNPRHKITKRGQNVTFRCDPISEHNRLYWYRQTLGQGPEFLTYFQNEAQLEKSRLLSDRFSAERPKGSFSTLEIQRTEQGDSAMYLCASSLAAGNGYTFGSGTRLTVV.

This clone has a single count. V and J are TRBV7-2 and TRBJ1-1; D is possibly TRBD1 (5 bases). The germline V gene has CDR1 SGHTA and CDR2 FQGNSA. With 5 bases removed from V and 0 bases from J, the gap between germline ends came to 13 bases. This CDR3 region has 15 residues. In DNA form, the CDR3 reads TGTGCCAGCAGCCCTCGACAGAAGATGAACACTGAAGCTTTCTTT. Amino acid sequence: CASSPRQKMNTEAFF. The whole variable domain, filled in from reference TRBV7-2 and TRBJ1-1, reads GAGVSQSPSNKVTEKGKDVELRCDPISGHTALYWYRQSLGQGLEFLIYFQGNSAPDKSGLPSDRFSAERTGGSVSTLTIQRTQQEDSAVYLCASSPRQKMNTEAFFGQGTRLTVV.

The DNA for the CDR3 is TGTGCCAGCAGCTCCGACAGGGGTGGTGGCTACACCTTC. The encoded protein is CASSSDRGGGYTF. The V call is TRBV7-3, the J call TRBJ1-2; 8 bases agree with TRBD1. This CDR3 spans 13 amino acids. V gave up 4 bases and J gave up 7 bases; unmatched junction bases: 5. CDR1 SGHTA and CDR2 FQGTGA come from the germline V gene.

This sequence joins TRBV9 and TRBJ2-5, with 11 bases fitting TRBD2. Germline values: CDR1 SGDLS, CDR2 YYNGEE. This CDR3 comprises 17 residues. V shed 0 bases, J shed 1 base, and the junction held 5 bases outside the gene matches. CDR3 bases: TGTGCCAGCAGCGTAGGCCTAGCGGGGGGCTTCCAAGAGACCCAGTACTTC. This translates into CASSVGLAGGFQETQYF.

This chain uses TRBV6-5 with TRBJ1-2, with 8 bases identical to TRBD1. The CDR3 is 16 amino acids. Germline loops: CDR1 MNHEY, CDR2 SVGAGI. V was pared by 4 bases and J by 2 bases, with 9 bases of the junction left unmatched. CDR3 nucleotides: TGTGCCAGCAGTTCCGGACAGGGCGTTAGCAACTATGGCTACACCTTC. This sequence encodes CASSSGQGVSNYGYTF.

This chain links TRBV14 with TRBJ1-2, with 7 bases identical to TRBD1. The CDR3 sequence is 15 residues long. Trimming removed 0 bases from V and 5 bases from J; junction bases left unmatched: 6. Germline V gene data show CDR1 as SGHDN and CDR2 as FVKESK. In DNA, the CDR3 is TGTGCCAGCAGCCAAGATCCAGGGGGTTCGTATGGCTACACCTTC. Residues: CASSQDPGGSYGYTF.

This clone has just a few counts. V usage is TRBV5-4 and J usage is TRBJ2-1, with TRBD1 matching over 7 bases. The CDR3 spans 15 residues. The V gene end was trimmed by 2 bases and the J gene end by 1 base; junction bases not matched to a gene: 3. Germline-derived CDR1 and CDR2 are SGHNT and YYREEE (reference sequence). CDR3 sequence (DNA): TGTGCCAGCAGCTTACCGACAGGGTCCTACAATGAGCAGTTCTTC. Translation gives CASSLPTGSYNEQFF.

The rearrangement links TRBV10-1 to TRBJ1-1, with 10 bases fitting TRBD1. With V trimmed by 0 bases and J by 4 bases, 8 bases remained unmatched. The length of the CDR3 is 17 residues. Looked up from germline, CDR1 is WNHNN and CDR2 is SYGVQD (reference sequence). The CDR3 spells CASSESESGQGSTEAFF. The CDR3, as DNA: TGCGCCAGCAGTGAGTCGGAGTCGGGACAGGGGAGCACTGAAGCTTTCTTT.

V usage is TRBV2 and J usage is TRBJ1-1, with D unresolved. V was clipped by 6 bases and J by 8 bases, with 13 bases between them. CDR3 length: 12 residues. Germline CDR1 reads SNHLY; CDR2 reads FYNNEI. CDR3 region: CASRVTVREAFF. The DNA of the CDR3 is TGTGCCAGCAGGGTAACGGTACGAGAAGCTTTCTTT.

This chain uses TRBV24-1 with TRBJ1-1; D might be TRBD1 (6 bases). In germline, CDR1 is KGHDR, CDR2 SFDVKD. The germline V and J ends were trimmed by 4 bases and 6 bases, with 14 bases remaining between them. This CDR3 is built from 14 residues. CDR3 DNA: TGTGCCACCAGTGACAGGGGAAGGGCGTCTGAAGCTTTCTTT. Its protein product is CATSDRGRASEAFF.

The chain joins TRBV7-9 to TRBJ1-1; D call uncertain. Germline CDR1 SEHNR, CDR2 FQNEAQ (reference sequence). Trimming removed 5 bases from V and 5 bases from J, with 6 bases in between. This CDR3 is 11 amino acids long. CDR3 nucleotide sequence: TGTGCCAGCAGCCCACAAACTGAAGCTTTCTTT. Its translation is CASSPQTEAFF.

This chain connects TRBV19 to TRBJ1-2, with TRBD1 as a possible D gene (6 bases). The CDR3 totals 14 residues. The germline gives CDR1 LNHDA, CDR2 SQIVND (reference sequence). Trimming stripped 5 bases from V and 0 bases from J, with 10 bases between. The CDR3 sequence is CASSPQGANYGYTF. CDR3 coding DNA: TGTGCCAGTAGTCCACAGGGAGCTAACTATGGCTACACCTTC.

The chain uses TRBV6-1 and TRBJ1-2, with D perhaps TRBD1 (6 bases). Germline V gene sequence: CDR1 MNHNS, CDR2 SASEGT. Trimming took off 2 bases at V and 6 bases at J, with 10 bases between the two ends. This CDR3 is built from 13 residues. The CDR3: CASSETQGNGYTF. The CDR3, as DNA: TGTGCCAGCAGTGAAACCCAGGGGAATGGCTACACCTTC.

The chain carries TRBV6-1 and TRBJ2-1; 8 positions match TRBD2. This CDR3 spans 16 amino acids. V was clipped by 3 bases and J by 6 bases; unmatched bases: 10. The V gene's germline CDR1 is MNHNS and CDR2 SASEGT. The CDR3 coding sequence is TGTGCCAGCAGTGATCCCTGGCGGGGGGACCTCAATGAGCAGTTCTTC. This encodes CASSDPWRGDLNEQFF.

The chain uses TRBV6-5 and TRBJ1-2; D may be TRBD1 (6 bases). CDR3 size: 15 residues. With 4 bases removed from V and 8 bases from J, the gap between germline ends came to 20 bases. CDR1 and CDR2 from the germline V gene are MNHEY and SVGAGI. CDR3 DNA: TGTGCCAGCAGTTTCTCAGGGGCTCCCCCGCAAGGCTACACCTTC. Amino acids: CASSFSGAPPQGYTF.

The V gene is TRBV2, the J gene TRBJ2-1; TRBD1 matches at 7 bases. Losses at the gene ends were 4 bases for V and 7 bases for J; bases not matched to a gene: 1. The CDR3 has 12 amino acids. Germline CDR1 SNHLY, CDR2 FYNNEI. CDR3 residues: CASSVQGNEQFF. The DNA of the CDR3 is TGTGCCAGCAGTGTACAGGGGAATGAGCAGTTCTTC.

This clone was seen only once. V is TRBV19 and J is TRBJ1-1; 8 positions match TRBD1. Germline V lookup: CDR1 LNHDA, CDR2 SQIVND (reference sequence). The CDR3 is 14 residues long. Unmatched junction bases numbered 6, after V lost 7 bases and J lost 2 bases. The CDR3 nucleotides are TGTGCCAGTAAACCAGGGGGCCCTAACACTGAAGCTTTCTTT. Protein sequence: CASKPGGPNTEAFF.

The CDR3 here is CASSFPPRRSTEAFF. In DNA, the CDR3 is TGTGCCAGCAGCTTTCCCCCGCGGAGATCCACTGAAGCTTTCTTT. The V gene is TRBV13, the J gene TRBJ1-1; D is ambiguous. Trimming took off 3 bases at V and 4 bases at J, with 15 bases between the two ends. Germline V gene lookup returns CDR1 PRHDT and CDR2 FYEKMQ (reference sequence). The CDR3 totals 15 residues.

The rearrangement joins TRBV5-1 to TRBJ2-7; TRBD2 aligns across 9 bases. V trimming: 4 bases; J trimming: 1 base; junction bases outside the gene matches: 12. Germline CDR1 and CDR2: SGHRS and YFSETQ. This CDR3 has 17 amino acids. The CDR3 DNA reads as TGCGCCAGCAGCCCTGGGGTCCTAGCGGGGATTTCCTACGAGCAGTACTTC. Protein sequence: CASSPGVLAGISYEQYF.

This chain connects TRBV7-5 to TRBJ1-3; the table's D call, TRBD1, has no DNA check behind it. TRBV7-5 is classified as a pseudogene. The CDR3 totals 15 residues. CDR3 DNA sequence: TGTGCCAGAAGCTTGGCAGGCCTCTCTGGAAACACCATATATTTT. Encoded protein: CARSLAGLSGNTIYF.

The gene calls are TRBV5-1 and TRBJ2-7; weak D call: TRBD2 (6 bases). Trimming pared 4 bases from V and 2 bases from J, leaving 16 bases between. The CDR3 runs to 15 residues. Looked up from germline, CDR1 is SGHRS and CDR2 is YFSETQ. CDR3 nucleotide sequence: TGCGCCAGCAGCCGAGTAGGAGGGGAGACCTACGAGCAGTACTTC. Translated, it gives CASSRVGGETYEQYF.

CDR3 sequence (DNA): TGTGCCAGCAGTTTAGTCGGGGGGGGCACTGAAGCTTTCTTT. This sequence encodes CASSLVGGGTEAFF. The rearrangement joins TRBV27 to TRBJ1-1; possible D gene TRBD1, 5 bases. Germline V lookup: CDR1 MNHEY, CDR2 SMNVEV (reference sequence). Trimming left V 2 bases short and J 4 bases short, with 11 bases between. The CDR3 spans 14 residues.

This clone was counted between two and nine times. V and J are TRBV11-2 and TRBJ1-1; 9 nucleotides line up with TRBD1. This CDR3 comprises 14 residues. Trimming removed 5 bases from V and 6 bases from J; junction bases left unmatched: 7. Germline V gives CDR1 SGHAT, CDR2 FQNNGV. This CDR3 reads CASSVSGTGPEAFF. CDR3 DNA: TGTGCCAGCAGCGTATCCGGGACAGGGCCTGAAGCTTTCTTT.

The gene calls are TRBV6-6 and TRBJ1-6; the match to TRBD1 covers 7 bases. The V gene's germline CDR1 is MNHNY and CDR2 SVGAGI (reference sequence). Unmatched junction bases numbered 11, after V lost 4 bases and J lost 8 bases. CDR3 size: 16 residues. Here the CDR3 reads CASSLQGFVPHSPLHF. The CDR3, as DNA: TGTGCCAGCAGTTTACAGGGGTTTGTACCACATTCACCCCTCCACTTT.

The J gene is TRBJ1-3, the V gene TRBV5-4, with 7 bases fitting TRBD1. The CDR3 has 16 amino acids. Trimming removed 4 bases from V and 0 bases from J; junction bases left unmatched: 7. Germline lookup yields CDR1 SGHNT and CDR2 YYREEE (reference sequence). CDR3 DNA sequence: TGTGCCAGCAGCCACAGGGGCACCAGCTCTGGAAACACCATATATTTT. Its translation: CASSHRGTSSGNTIYF.

V is TRBV5-1 and J is TRBJ2-3; TRBD1 aligns across 9 bases. J lost 4 bases, V lost 0 bases, and 3 bases had no gene match. The CDR3 contains 15 residues. Looked up from germline, CDR1 is SGHRS and CDR2 is YFSETQ. CDR3 sequence: CASSLGQGGADTQYF. DNA of the CDR3: TGCGCCAGCAGCTTGGGACAGGGGGGCGCAGATACGCAGTATTTT. The complete variable domain, with remaining parts taken from reference TRBV5-1 and TRBJ2-3, reads KAGVTQTPRYLIKTRGQQVTLSCSPISGHRSVSWYQQTPGQGLQFLFEYFSETQRNKGNFPGRFSGRQFSNSRSEMNVSTLELGDSALYLCASSLGQGGADTQYFGPGTRLTVL.

V gene TRBV5-1 combines with J gene TRBJ2-7; possibly TRBD2 for D (6 bases). Germline V CDR1 and CDR2: SGHRS, YFSETQ. With 1 base removed from V and 2 bases from J, the gap between germline ends came to 22 bases. The CDR3 contains 18 residues. Written as DNA, the CDR3 is TGCGCCAGCAGCTTGTCCGGGACTGGGGCCTTGGGTACCTACGAGCAGTACTTC. It encodes CASSLSGTGALGTYEQYF.

The V and J genes are TRBV16 and TRBJ1-6, with TRBD1 identical over 8 bases. Trimming removed 4 bases from V and 6 bases from J; junction bases left unmatched: 5. The CDR3 is made up of 15 amino acids. CDR1 is KGHSY and CDR2 is FQNENV in the germline V gene. The CDR3 spells CASSPQTGGNSPLHF. The CDR3 coding sequence is TGTGCCAGCAGCCCACAAACAGGGGGTAATTCACCCCTCCACTTT.

The chain links TRBV7-3 to TRBJ2-5, with D possibly being TRBD2 (7 bases). The V and J ends lost 5 bases and 5 bases respectively, with 18 bases between them. Germline CDR1 SGHTA, CDR2 FQGTGA. The CDR3 totals 15 residues. CDR3: CASSPGRGTTETQYF. The CDR3 DNA sequence: TGTGCCAGCAGCCCTGGGCGGGGGACAACGGAGACCCAGTACTTC.